This T cell receptor (beta chain) stems from a study of vaccination and CD4 T cells after COVID-19. CDR3 size: 13 residues. V dropped 3 bases and J dropped 6 bases, with 11 bases sitting between them. The germline gives CDR1 SGHTA, CDR2 FQGNSA. Details on this clonotype: Its antigen is still unknown.

The sample's treatment: approximately 9-day PBMC culture with coronavirus spike peptide pools or control peptides (ViraFEST assay). CD4+ T lymphocytes from the unexposed donor were collected before the COVID-19 pandemic (2011-2018). CD4+ T cells that had been cultured provided DNA sequenced with the Oncomine TCR Beta short-read assay. The authors extracted genomic DNA from cultured CD4+ T cells. One entry per CDR3 protein results from TCRdb running MiXCR on the PCR reads. The data contain approximately 9,200 distinct CDR3 sequences, approximately 40% of them seen just once; the ten biggest clones take up over 10%.

This chain joins TRBV7-2 and TRBJ1-2, with a possible D match to TRBD1 (5 bases). Material for sequencing was CD4+ T cells from blood, cultured in vitro. The clonotype originates from a human donor in good health. Written as DNA, the CDR3 is TGTGCCAGCAGCTTTATAAGGGGCGATGGCTACACCTTC. Protein product: CASSFIRGDGYTF.